This T cell receptor (beta chain) appears in the sequencing data of a study of T cell changes during pregnancy in multiple sclerosis. The germline V and J ends were trimmed by 0 bases and 2 bases, with 7 bases remaining between them. The CDR3 is 14 residues long. Germline V gene data show CDR1 as MNHEY and CDR2 as SVGAGI. Assay used: immunoSEQ multiplex PCR; TCRdb lists only in-frame clones, some missing. The sample carries some 71,000 clones, just over 90% recorded once. The receptor's source is a female donor with multiple sclerosis, enrolled in a pregnancy study. This chain uses TRBV6-5 with TRBJ1-2; no clear D gene. The source material was peripheral blood, sampled after pregnancy. CDR3: CASSYSSVNYGYTF. The CDR3 bases are TGTGCCAGCAGTTACTCGTCGGTGAACTATGGCTACACCTTC.